These T cell receptor beta chains were read from a single sample in a study of blood T cell repertoires in COVID-19. TCRdb keeps only in-frame clones here, not all; method: immunoSEQ multiplex PCR. Of about 270,000 clones in the sample, around 90% were seen once. Sequencing used PBMCs or T cells enriched from blood (not recorded which). All receptors derive from a woman in her 30s with acute COVID-19. Each CDR3 is given with its conserved first and last residue. Fields, in order: V gene, D gene, J gene, clone size, CDR3 protein, CDR3 DNA. D genes are given only for firm matches. Size is stated for part of the rows, as once, few or many counts, or as a class when the clone is expanded.

TRBV19	TRBD1	TRBJ1-5	-	CASSMSGGLSNQPQHF	TGTGCCAGTAGTATGTCAGGGGGCTTGAGCAATCAGCCCCAGCATTTT
TRBV4-1	TRBD2	TRBJ2-1	-	CASSPSLAGEYEQFF	TGCGCCAGCAGCCCCTCTCTAGCGGGAGAGTATGAGCAGTTCTTC
TRBV7-2	-	TRBJ2-1	-	CASKSGRNYNEQFF	TGTGCCAGCAAGTCAGGGCGGAACTACAATGAGCAGTTCTTC
TRBV7-9	-	TRBJ1-5	-	CASSLKGEGQPQHF	TGTGCCAGCAGCTTAAAAGGGGAAGGACAGCCCCAGCATTTT
TRBV7-2	TRBD2	TRBJ2-7	-	CASSIPVAGASLEQYF	TGTGCCAGCAGCATCCCCGTAGCGGGAGCCTCCCTCGAGCAGTACTTC
TRBV9	TRBD2	TRBJ2-5	-	CASSVEGTSKETQYF	TGTGCCAGCAGCGTAGAAGGGACTAGTAAAGAGACCCAGTACTTC
TRBV7-2	TRBD2	TRBJ2-7	-	CASSPGTSGYEQYF	TGTGCCAGCAGCCCCGGGACTAGCGGTTACGAGCAGTACTTC
TRBV9	-	TRBJ2-3	-	CASSVDGSLDTQYF	TGTGCCAGCAGCGTAGACGGGAGTTTAGATACGCAGTATTTT
TRBV6-5	TRBD1	TRBJ2-7	-	CASSYSRGLVQYEQYF	TGTGCCAGCAGTTACTCCAGGGGGCTGGTTCAATACGAGCAGTACTTC
TRBV5-1	-	TRBJ2-7	-	CASSLGAQHRGVYF	TGCGCCAGCAGCCTAGGAGCACAACACCGCGGCGTGTACTTC
TRBV19	TRBD2	TRBJ2-7	-	CASSLGGTFSYEQYF	TGTGCCAGTAGTTTGGGGGGGACTTTCTCCTACGAGCAGTACTTC
TRBV3-1/TRBV3-2	-	TRBJ1-1	-	CASSQYTNTEAFF	TGTGCCAGCAGCCAATACACGAACACTGAAGCTTTCTTT
TRBV6-6	-	TRBJ2-7	-	CASSPFPENGYEQYF	TGTGCCAGCAGTCCGTTTCCAGAAAATGGCTACGAGCAGTACTTC
TRBV7-9	-	TRBJ2-7	-	CASSEGRGSEQYF	TGTGCCAGCAGCGAGGGGCGGGGAAGCGAGCAGTACTTC
TRBV6-5	TRBD1	TRBJ1-2	-	CASSLWTGGHRGYTF	TGTGCCAGCAGTCTTTGGACAGGGGGACATAGGGGCTACACCTTC
TRBV6-1	-	TRBJ1-3	-	CASSEREDLSGNTIYF	TGTGCCAGCAGTGAGAGGGAGGACCTCTCTGGAAACACCATATATTTT
TRBV18	-	TRBJ1-1	-	CASSPPLQGNEAFF	TGTGCCAGCTCACCACCGTTACAGGGCAATGAAGCTTTCTTT
TRBV4-1	-	TRBJ2-3	-	CASSQEPVLSGTDTQYF	TGCGCCAGCAGCCAAGAGCCGGTCCTCAGCGGCACAGATACGCAGTATTTT
TRBV18	TRBD2	TRBJ2-3	-	CASSPALAGTDTQYF	TGTGCCAGCTCACCGGCACTAGCGGGAACAGATACGCAGTATTTT
TRBV7-3	-	TRBJ1-1	-	CASSTGLENTEAFF	TGTGCCAGCAGCACGGGACTGGAAAACACTGAAGCTTTCTTT
TRBV19	TRBD1	TRBJ2-6	-	CASTRGQSSGANVLTF	TGTGCCAGTACCCGGGGACAGAGCTCTGGGGCCAACGTCCTGACTTTC
TRBV27	-	TRBJ2-1	-	CASSGPGSGFYNEQFF	TGTGCCAGCAGCGGGCCGGGGAGTGGGTTCTACAATGAGCAGTTCTTC
TRBV9	TRBD2	TRBJ2-1	-	CASSVAGGRGEQFF	TGTGCCAGCAGCGTAGCAGGCGGGAGGGGTGAGCAGTTCTTC
TRBV29-1	TRBD2	TRBJ2-1	-	CSVLGQGVTSGRVDEQFF	TGCAGCGTCCTGGGGCAGGGTGTAACTAGCGGGAGGGTAGATGAGCAGTTCTTC
TRBV7-6	TRBD2	TRBJ2-1	-	CASTTRVAGEAPNEQFF	TGTGCCAGCACTACGAGGGTAGCGGGAGAGGCCCCAAATGAGCAGTTCTTC
TRBV11-2	TRBD1	TRBJ2-1	-	CASSLGGQAGNEQFF	TGTGCCAGCAGCTTGGGGGGACAGGCAGGGAATGAGCAGTTCTTC
TRBV6-5	TRBD2	TRBJ2-1	-	CASGRESPSEQFF	TGTGCCAGCGGGCGGGAGTCTCCCTCGGAGCAGTTCTTC
TRBV11-2	TRBD1	TRBJ1-2	-	CASSLDVNRGLGYTF	TGTGCCAGCAGCTTAGATGTCAACAGGGGGCTTGGCTACACCTTC
TRBV5-1	-	TRBJ1-5	-	CASSPLGPGSNQPQHF	TGCGCCAGCAGCCCGCTAGGACCGGGAAGCAATCAGCCCCAGCATTTT
TRBV7-9	-	TRBJ1-4	-	CASSLEGTPNEKLFF	TGTGCCAGCAGCTTAGAAGGGACACCGAATGAAAAACTGTTTTTT
TRBV28	-	TRBJ1-5	-	CASSRGNQPQHF	TGTGCCAGCTCGCGGGGCAATCAGCCCCAGCATTTT
TRBV29-1	TRBD1	TRBJ1-2	-	CSVGSLQGINYGYTF	TGCAGCGTTGGATCTTTACAGGGGATAAACTATGGCTACACCTTC
TRBV5-1	-	TRBJ1-4	-	CASSLEGRRYEKLFF	TGCGCCAGCAGCTTGGAAGGGAGGAGGTATGAAAAACTGTTTTTT
TRBV18	-	TRBJ2-2	-	CASSGAGQRNTGELFF	TGTGCCAGCTCGGGGGCGGGACAGAGGAACACCGGGGAGCTGTTTTTT
TRBV12-3/TRBV12-4	-	TRBJ1-2	-	CASSPRSSYGYTF	TGTGCCAGCAGCCCGAGAAGCTCCTATGGCTACACCTTC
TRBV10-1	TRBD2	TRBJ2-7	-	CASSVSGSNEQYF	TGCGCCAGCAGTGTTAGCGGGAGCAACGAGCAGTACTTC
TRBV5-1	-	TRBJ1-3	-	CASSGGTGNTIYF	TGCGCCAGCAGCGGCGGGACGGGAAACACCATATATTTT
TRBV4-2	TRBD1	TRBJ2-7	-	CASSQEGQGFVYEQYF	TGTGCCAGCAGCCAAGAGGGACAGGGATTTGTCTACGAGCAGTACTTC
TRBV28	TRBD2	TRBJ2-1	-	CASRVGLAGEYNEQFF	TGTGCCAGCAGGGTCGGACTAGCGGGAGAATACAATGAGCAGTTCTTC
TRBV5-4	TRBD2	TRBJ2-3	few	CASSLVRTSGSTDTQYF	TGTGCCAGCAGCTTGGTGCGGACTAGCGGGAGCACAGATACGCAGTATTTT
TRBV6-5	TRBD1	TRBJ2-7	-	CASKRDRGYEQYF	TGTGCCAGCAAACGTGACAGGGGGTACGAGCAGTACTTC
TRBV10-1	TRBD2	TRBJ2-7	-	CASSSGGSSYEQYF	TGCGCCAGCAGCTCGGGGGGAAGCTCCTACGAGCAGTACTTC
TRBV2	-	TRBJ1-5	-	CASSVLGDNQPQHF	TGTGCCAGCAGTGTATTAGGAGATAATCAGCCCCAGCATTTT
TRBV6-1	-	TRBJ1-2	-	CASSDAGAADYGYTF	TGTGCCAGCAGTGACGCGGGGGCCGCGGACTATGGCTACACCTTC
TRBV3-1/TRBV3-2	TRBD1	TRBJ1-1	-	CASSQSWAGGADTEAFF	TGTGCCAGCAGCCAAAGTTGGGCAGGGGGCGCGGACACTGAAGCTTTCTTT
TRBV6-5	-	TRBJ2-7	-	CASSKTGAYEQYF	TGTGCCAGCAGTAAGACAGGAGCCTACGAGCAGTACTTC
TRBV18	-	TRBJ2-7	few	CASSPPSAGSYEQYF	TGTGCCAGCTCACCACCCTCGGCGGGCAGCTACGAGCAGTACTTC
TRBV11-2	-	TRBJ2-5	-	CASSLLGWKETQYF	TGTGCCAGCAGCTTATTGGGCTGGAAAGAGACCCAGTACTTC
TRBV7-2	-	TRBJ2-6	-	CASSLVSYASSGANVLTF	TGTGCCAGCAGCTTAGTTTCCTACGCTAGCTCTGGGGCCAACGTCCTGACTTTC
TRBV30	TRBD2	TRBJ2-5	-	CAWSLTSWETQYF	TGTGCCTGGAGTTTGACTAGCTGGGAGACCCAGTACTTC
TRBV5-4	TRBD2	TRBJ2-1	few	CASSLRSGTSGPHGYNEQFF	TGTGCCAGCAGCTTGAGGTCCGGGACTAGCGGGCCTCACGGCTACAATGAGCAGTTCTTC
TRBV28	TRBD2	TRBJ2-3	-	CASSPEPSGRGRDTQYF	TGTGCCAGCAGTCCGGAGCCGAGCGGGAGGGGCAGGGATACGCAGTATTTT
TRBV28	TRBD1	TRBJ1-1	-	CASSPGTGMNTEAFF	TGTGCCAGCAGTCCCGGGACAGGCATGAACACTGAAGCTTTCTTT
TRBV29-1	TRBD1	TRBJ2-7	-	CSVEGTGKVPYEQYF	TGCAGCGTTGAAGGGACAGGGAAAGTCCCCTACGAGCAGTACTTC
TRBV7-6	-	TRBJ2-3	-	CASSSNTDTQYF	TGTGCCAGCAGCTCTAACACAGATACGCAGTATTTT
TRBV24-1	TRBD1	TRBJ2-3	-	CAAGTDTDTQYF	TGTGCCGCCGGGACAGACACAGATACGCAGTATTTT
TRBV18	-	TRBJ1-2	-	CASSPDSHGYGYTF	TGTGCCAGCTCACCGGACTCCCATGGTTATGGCTACACCTTC
TRBV5-3	-	TRBJ1-5	-	CARSLVRGGMGNQPQHF	TGTGCCAGAAGCTTGGTGCGGGGAGGGATGGGCAATCAGCCCCAGCATTTT
TRBV6-1	TRBD1	TRBJ1-1	-	CASSETGEGKAFF	TGTGCCAGCAGTGAGACAGGGGAGGGAAAAGCTTTCTTT